A selection of T cell receptor beta chains follows, all from one sample in a study of read filtering for tumor transcriptome and immune sequencing. TCRdb re-called the reads through MiXCR, storing one row per CDR3 protein. This sample carries around 29,000 distinct CDR3 sequences, 13% to 15% of them seen once, and the ten largest clones take around 43%. Sequences were obtained from a population of CD138-negative cells sorted from bone marrow. These receptors were collected from a donor over 35 with multiple myeloma. Both conserved end residues are part of each CDR3. The D gene is left open where the match is weak. Size is omitted from some rows. Given values are once, few, many or a class for expanded clones.

clone size	V gene	J gene	D gene	CDR3 protein	CDR3 DNA
many	TRBV29-1	TRBJ1-1	NA	CTAVRGTEAFF	TGCACCGCGGTCCGGGGTACTGAAGCTTTCTTT
many	TRBV19	TRBJ1-4	TRBD1	CASGPTGTANEKLFF	TGTGCCAGTGGGCCGACCGGGACAGCTAATGAAAAACTGTTTTTT
many	TRBV18	TRBJ2-5	TRBD1	CASSSMDRASETQYF	TGTGCCAGCTCATCGATGGACAGGGCCTCGGAGACCCAGTACTTC
few	TRBV28	TRBJ1-2	NA	CASSLGQNDGYTF	TGTGCCAGCAGTTTGGGGCAGAACGATGGCTACACCTTC
many	TRBV19	TRBJ2-2	NA	CASSIAPGHGIGELFF	TGTGCCAGTAGTATAGCTCCGGGGCACGGGATCGGGGAGCTGTTTTTT
many	TRBV7-8	TRBJ2-1	NA	CASSPLVESYNEQFF	TGTGCCAGCAGCCCATTAGTGGAGTCCTACAATGAGCAGTTCTTC
many	TRBV6-5	TRBJ1-5	NA	CASSYSSGLQPQHF	TGTGCCAGCAGTTACTCGAGTGGGTTGCAGCCCCAGCATTTT
NA	TRBV18	TRBJ2-3	NA	CASSPGTDTQYF	TGTGCCAGCTCACCGGGAACAGATACGCAGTATTTT
many	TRBV12-3/TRBV12-4	TRBJ2-5	NA	CASSLSSSQETQYF	TGTGCCAGCAGTTTATCATCTAGCCAAGAGACCCAGTACTTC
many	TRBV19	TRBJ2-7	TRBD1	CASSLPGDRGSYEQYF	TGTGCCAGTAGCTTACCCGGTGACAGGGGGTCCTACGAGCAGTACTTC
NA	TRBV4-1	TRBJ2-1	NA	CASSQSWERLFF	TGCGCCAGCAGCCAATCATGGGAAAGACTGTTCTTC
NA	TRBV5-1	TRBJ1-1	NA	CASSWTGADTEAFF	TGCGCCAGCAGCTGGACGGGCGCCGACACTGAAGCTTTCTTT
many	TRBV20-1	TRBJ2-5	TRBD2	CSAKTSGSWTQYF	TGCAGTGCAAAGACTAGCGGGAGTTGGACCCAGTACTTC
many	TRBV25-1	TRBJ2-2	NA	CASPGPYKGLPTGELFF	TGTGCCTCCCCCGGACCGTACAAGGGTTTACCCACCGGGGAGCTGTTTTTT
many	TRBV5-1	TRBJ2-6	TRBD1	CASSHNDRVLGANVLTF	TGCGCCAGCAGCCACAATGACAGGGTATTGGGGGCCAACGTCCTGACTTTC
NA	TRBV5-1	TRBJ2-5	NA	CASSLQLGGETQYF	TGCGCCAGCAGCTTACAACTAGGGGGGGAGACCCAGTACTTC
many	TRBV28	TRBJ2-3	NA	CASSSVGGSTDTQYF	TGTGCCAGCAGTTCGGTTGGAGGGTCGACAGATACGCAGTATTTT
many	TRBV7-2	TRBJ2-5	TRBD1	CASSAQGQSFTQYF	TGTGCCAGCAGCGCCCAGGGACAGAGCTTCACCCAGTACTTC
many	TRBV19	TRBJ1-4	NA	CASSIGRRTATEKLFF	TGTGCCAGTAGTATAGGAAGGCGCACCGCTACGGAAAAACTGTTTTTT
many	TRBV7-8	TRBJ1-1	NA	CASSPTQTGMNEAFF	TGTGCCAGCAGCCCGACCCAGACAGGAATGAATGAAGCTTTCTTT